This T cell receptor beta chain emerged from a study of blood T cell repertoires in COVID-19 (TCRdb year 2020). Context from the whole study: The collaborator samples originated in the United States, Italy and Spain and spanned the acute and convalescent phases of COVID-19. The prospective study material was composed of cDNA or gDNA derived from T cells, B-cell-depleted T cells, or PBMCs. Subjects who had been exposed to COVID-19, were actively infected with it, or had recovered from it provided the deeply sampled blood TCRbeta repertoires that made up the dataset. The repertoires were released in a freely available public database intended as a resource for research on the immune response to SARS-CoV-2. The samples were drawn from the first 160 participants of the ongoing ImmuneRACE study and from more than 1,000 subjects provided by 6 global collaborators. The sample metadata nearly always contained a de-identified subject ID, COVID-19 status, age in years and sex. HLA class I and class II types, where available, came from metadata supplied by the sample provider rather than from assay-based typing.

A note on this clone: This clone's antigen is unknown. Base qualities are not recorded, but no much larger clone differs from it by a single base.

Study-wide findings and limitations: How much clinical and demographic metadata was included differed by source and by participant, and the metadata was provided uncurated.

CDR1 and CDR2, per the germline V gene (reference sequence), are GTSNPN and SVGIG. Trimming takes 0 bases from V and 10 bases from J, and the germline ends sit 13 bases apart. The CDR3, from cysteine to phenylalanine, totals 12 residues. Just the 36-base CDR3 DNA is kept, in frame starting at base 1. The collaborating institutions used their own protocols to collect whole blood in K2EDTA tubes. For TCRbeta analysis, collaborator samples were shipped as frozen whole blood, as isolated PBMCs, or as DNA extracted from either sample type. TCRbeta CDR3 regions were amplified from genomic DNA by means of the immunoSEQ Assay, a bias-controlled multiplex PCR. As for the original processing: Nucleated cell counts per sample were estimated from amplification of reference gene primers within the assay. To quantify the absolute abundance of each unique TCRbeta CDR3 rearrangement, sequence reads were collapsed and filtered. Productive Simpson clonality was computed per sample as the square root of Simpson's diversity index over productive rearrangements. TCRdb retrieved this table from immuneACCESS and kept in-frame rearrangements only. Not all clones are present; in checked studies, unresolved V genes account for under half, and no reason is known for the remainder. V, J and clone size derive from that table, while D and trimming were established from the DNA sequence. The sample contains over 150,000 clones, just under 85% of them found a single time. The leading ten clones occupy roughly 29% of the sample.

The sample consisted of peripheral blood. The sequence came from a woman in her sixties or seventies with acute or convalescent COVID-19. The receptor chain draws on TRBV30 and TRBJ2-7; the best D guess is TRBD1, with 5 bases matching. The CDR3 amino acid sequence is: CAWSVQVSGQYF. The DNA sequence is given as TGTGCCTGGAGTGTACAGGTATCCGGTCAGTACTTC.